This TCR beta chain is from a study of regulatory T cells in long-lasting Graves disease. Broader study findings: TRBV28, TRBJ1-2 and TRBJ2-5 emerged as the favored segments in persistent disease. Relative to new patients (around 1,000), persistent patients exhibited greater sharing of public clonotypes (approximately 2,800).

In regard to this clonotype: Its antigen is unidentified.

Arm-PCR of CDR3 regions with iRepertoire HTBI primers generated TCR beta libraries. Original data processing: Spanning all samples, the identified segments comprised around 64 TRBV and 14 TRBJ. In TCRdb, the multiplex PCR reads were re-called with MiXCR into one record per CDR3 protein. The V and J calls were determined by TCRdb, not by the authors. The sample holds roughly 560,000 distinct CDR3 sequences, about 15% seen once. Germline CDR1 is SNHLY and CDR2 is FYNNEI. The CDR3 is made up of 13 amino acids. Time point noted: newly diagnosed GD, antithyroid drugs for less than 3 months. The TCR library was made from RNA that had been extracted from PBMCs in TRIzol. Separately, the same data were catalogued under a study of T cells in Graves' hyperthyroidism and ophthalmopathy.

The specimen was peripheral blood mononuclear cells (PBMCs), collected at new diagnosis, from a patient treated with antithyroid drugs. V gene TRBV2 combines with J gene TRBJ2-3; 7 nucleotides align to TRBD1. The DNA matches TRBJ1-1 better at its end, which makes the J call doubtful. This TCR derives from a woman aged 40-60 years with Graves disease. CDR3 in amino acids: CASTDQGGTEAFF. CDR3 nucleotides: TGTGCCAGCACTGACCAGGGGGGGACTGAAGCTTTCTTT.